This TCR beta chain emerged from a study of cytomegalovirus exposure and HLA in healthy donors (dated by TCRdb to about 2017). Broadly, across the study: According to an earlier analysis of 587 of the donors, about 179 million T cells yielded over 100 million unique TCR beta sequences and about 300 Gb of sequence data. An early release covering 550 to 700 HLA-typed donors comprised 300 to 350 gigabases of sequencing data and tens of millions of unique TCR sequences. The genetic ancestry cluster associated with self-reported Caucasian donors included about four fifths of the roughly 410 genotyped donors. The study aimed to test whether signatures of past pathogen exposure could be identified by cataloging public T cell receptors. The study used immunosequencing to profile the T cell repertoires of approximately 690 subjects and linked those repertoires to cytomegalovirus serostatus. Along with the approximately 650-subject first cohort, a separate validation cohort of over 90 different subjects was used. To predict cytomegalovirus infection status, the study brought together high-throughput TCR immunosequencing, statistical association of individual TCRs with disease status, and machine learning. In a later analysis, previously published TCR beta repertoires from 670 or so donors were re-analyzed and high-resolution HLA genotyping was added so that TCR occurrence patterns could be studied. Rather than using new phenotypic data, the later analysis identified candidate immune exposures from TCR beta sequences and from how often those sequences occurred across donors. An earlier analysis of approximately 580 of the donors used high-throughput TCR beta sequencing to judge whether each TCR beta V gene segment behaved as functional or pseudogenic. Donor age, sex, ethnicity and CMV serostatus were collected together with the repertoire data. Genome-wide SNP genotypes for about 60% of the roughly 670 donors were used in a later genetic analysis, which treated that subset as a discovery cohort. All discovery cohort repertoires had been generated on a single sequencing platform. HLA typing included class I and class II loci at four-digit resolution. Typing coverage differed by locus: A, B, C, DRB1 and DQB1 were typed in about 620-640 donors, DQA1 in roughly 500, DPA1 in some 600, and DPB1 in roughly 470. Several DR-DQ haplotypes were treated as single units for association and clustering because of strong linkage in the cohort. Among some 400 genotyped donors of the cohort, an average of around 250,000 unique TCR beta nucleotide sequences was sequenced per donor, of which about 19% were non-productive. What the work shows at the level of the full study, not this receptor alone: In a later analysis, HLA-associated TCR beta chains showed more clonal expansion and lower generation probabilities than non-associated chains that were equally common. Because HLA typing was missing for some donors at each locus, association tests included only the typed subset. An earlier analysis of 587 of the donors showed that most TCR beta V segments appeared in productive rearrangements either about 90% or about 30% of the time, which broadly matched IMGT annotations. Immune exposure information for the cohort was limited to CMV serostatus. Most CMV-associated TCR beta chains appeared to be HLA-restricted in a later analysis, and the HLA associations seemed to be driven largely by CMV exposure. According to a later analysis, parvovirus B19, influenza, CMV and Epstein-Barr virus appeared linked to several top co-occurrence clusters. In vitro tests confirmed that three of the cytomegalovirus-associated TCR beta chains recognize cytomegalovirus antigens. Correlated functional status among segregating V segments might reflect linkage disequilibrium, but an unknown experimental factor could not be ruled out. The authors suggested that the approach could potentially be generalized to other disease states and immunological phenotypes. In the study, 150 to 200 TCR beta chains were listed as associated with cytomegalovirus. The sequencing pipeline was judged likely to have produced a cluster of highly shared sequence variants as a technical artifact. Assigning TCR associations to individual alleles was difficult when HLA alleles, especially DR and DQ, strongly co-occurred. In a later genetic analysis, a missense DCLRE1C variant was associated with V-gene and J-gene trimming of TCR beta chains, and the association was replicated in an independent cohort. The presence/absence analyses assumed that sequencing depth was roughly uniform across donors, and that assumption may not be true. In this cohort, only TCR beta chains were sequenced, and detectable features were limited by the absence of alpha or paired-chain data. Most TCR sequences were observed very rarely across donors, whereas some public TCRs were present in many individuals. According to a later analysis, TCR association rates differed among HLA loci, with DRB1 alleles showing the most associated TCRs and HLA-C alleles showing the fewest. Some 16 rarely observed V segments, including chromosome 9 orphons, were excluded from the earlier analysis of several hundred of the donors because counts were too low. In a later genetic analysis, fewer N-insertions in productive TCRs were reported among donors in an Asian-associated ancestry cluster than the roughly 640-donor mean. At a false discovery rate of 0.05, a later analysis linked under 20,000 TCR beta sequences to specific HLA alleles. A further reported finding was that TCR beta sequences accurately predicted the HLA-A and HLA-B alleles for most subjects in the first cohort. The classifier was reported to diagnose cytomegalovirus status with high specificity and sensitivity in both the original cohort and the validation cohort.

The cohort was made up of under 800 healthy bone marrow donors. All cohort members were sampled while nominally healthy, although unrecorded immune exposures were likely present. The donor was CMV seronegative and belonged to the group of 350 to 400 seronegative cohort members. Each donor provided a peripheral blood sample, and peripheral blood mononuclear cells were used for TCR beta sequencing. Genomic DNA was extracted from the blood cell samples with the Qiagen DNeasy Blood Extraction Kit. Details on this clone: Its antigen target is currently unknown. Nothing much larger sits one base from this clone, and base qualities are not available.

Libraries were built with the immunoSEQ multiplex PCR assay. For the multiplex PCR, a mixture combining 60 forward primers for TCR Vbeta segments and 13 reverse primers for TCR Jbeta segments was used. A multiplex PCR assay on genomic DNA amplified the CDR3 region of rearranged TCR beta genes. The amplified TCR beta libraries were sequenced on the Illumina HiSeq System as 87-base-pair reads. The source study handled its data this way. Across the roughly 600 repertoires, a later analysis counted some 80 million unique TCR beta chains, about 10 million of which were shared by at least two donors. To remove PCR and sequencing errors, raw reads were error-corrected and collapsed into unique sequences using a nearest-neighbor algorithm that merged closely related sequences. V, D and J gene segments were assigned by aligning CDR3 sequences to IMGT reference sequences. For a sequence to be retained, a match of at least six nucleotides was required to both a V gene segment and a J gene segment. Rearrangements were called productive when the CDR3 lacked stop codons and stayed in frame with V and J; all others were non-productive. CDR3 was defined according to IMGT convention as the region running from the second conserved V-encoded cysteine to the conserved J-encoded phenylalanine. The earlier analysis of about 530 of the donors excluded any sequence lacking an unambiguous match to a single V gene segment. In an earlier analysis of about 590 of the donors, a V segment was called functional when productive rearrangements were above 56.7%, and segregating when the standard deviation between donors exceeded 5%. A statistical classification framework was built for diagnosing cytomegalovirus status from the catalog of TCR beta chain sequences. In a later analysis, TCR nucleotide sequences were compared against IMGT/GENE-DB human TR gene sequences so that V and J genes could be assigned. Using the TCRdist pipeline, a later analysis assigned CDR3 sequences along with most-parsimonious VDJ recombination scenarios. In a later analysis, every TCR beta chain was defined by the combination of its CDR3 amino acid sequence and its V-gene family, and reads without a unique V-gene family were dropped. As a way to deal with suspected cross-contamination and a sequencing artifact, a later analysis dropped under 600 nucleotide sequences that were highly shared and had low generation probability. For each public chain, a later analysis derived a clonal expansion index from normalized ranks of inferred template counts within each repertoire. Generation probabilities in a later analysis came from a VDJ recombination model fitted to out-of-frame rearrangements, and those results were checked against IGoR. In a later analysis, hypergeometric tests were used to score TCR-TCR, TCR-HLA and TCR-CMV co-occurrence, with a repertoire-size bias correction applied to TCR pairs. False discovery rates were estimated in a later analysis by permuting HLA or CMV assignments 20 times. A later analysis grouped co-occurring TCRs with DBSCAN, adding TCRdist sequence similarity when clustering within HLA-allele-positive subsets. Repertoires with fewer than 30,000 or more than 120,000 public chains, plus five repertoires with anomalous nucleotide sharing, were excluded from co-occurrence clustering. Not all clones reach the TCRdb copy of this immuneACCESS table, which keeps in-frame sequences only. Checked studies attribute under half of the gap to unresolved V genes and leave the rest unexplained. The D gene and trimming were derived from the DNA, and the V and J assignments and clone size from that table. The sample contains some 150,000 clones, 60% to 80% of them found a single time. Of the sample, approximately 1.5% falls within the top ten clones.

The receptor's source is a female donor in good health and CMV-seronegative. The source material was PBMCs.

For the CDR3, the sequence is CASSVAAGGPSDTQYF. The DNA sequence is TGTGCCAGCAGCGTCGCAGCGGGGGGGCCATCAGATACGCAGTATTTT. In this chain, TRBV9 is recombined with TRBJ2-3; TRBD2 aligns with 10 central bases. From the cysteine up to the phenylalanine, the CDR3 has a length of 16 residues. The kept DNA is CDR3 alone, 48 bases in frame from the first base. From the germline V gene, CDR1 is SGDLS and CDR2 is YYNGEE. Trimming leaves V shorter by 2 bases and J shorter by 4 bases, with the junction holding 7 bases beyond the gene matches.